A single sample gave rise to the 9 T cell receptor beta chains below, sequenced in a study of breast tumors, draining lymph nodes, adjacent tissues. TCRdb re-called the multiplex PCR reads through MiXCR, storing one row per CDR3 protein. The sample holds over 150,000 distinct CDR3 sequences; around 33% are singletons and the top ten take 4.3%. The lymph nodes were axillary draining lymph nodes from breast cancer patients. What was sequenced was axillary lymph node tissue. These receptors were obtained from a female donor with breast cancer. Some clones in this sample may be carry-over from other donors' samples.

This chain's CDR3 is CASSDPGRNEQYF. Here the CDR3 DNA reads TGTGCCAGCAGTGACCCAGGGCGGAATGAGCAGTATTTT. The V gene is TRBV2, the J gene TRBJ2-3; a possible D gene is TRBD1 (5 bases). Germline-derived CDR1 and CDR2 are SNHLY and FYNNEI. Trimming took 3 bases from V and 11 from J, leaving 15 bases between them. CDR3 length: 13 residues.

This clonotype was detected many times. The chain carries TRBV5-1 and TRBJ2-3, with 9 bases fitting TRBD2. This CDR3 comprises 15 residues. The junction had 11 bases not matched to a gene; V was cut back by 8 bases and J by 4 bases. Germline V gives CDR1 SGHRS, CDR2 YFSETQ. CDR3 bases: TGCGCCAGTTCGGGACTAGCTTTTTCCCCAGATACGCAGTATTTT. The encoded protein is CASSGLAFSPDTQYF. The variable domain in full, with the rest retrieved from reference TRBV5-1 and TRBJ2-3, is KAGVTQTPRYLIKTRGQQVTLSCSPISGHRSVSWYQQTPGQGLQFLFEYFSETQRNKGNFPGRFSGRQFSNSRSEMNVSTLELGDSALYLCASSGLAFSPDTQYFGPGTRLTVL.

This clonotype was detected ten times or more. This chain uses TRBV20-1 with TRBJ2-3; D gene uncertain. Germline lookup yields CDR1 DFQATT and CDR2 SNEGSKA (reference sequence). Trimming shortened V by 5 bases and J by 4 bases, and 19 bases separated the two germline ends. The CDR3 is 15 amino acids. DNA for the CDR3: TGCAGTGCTCCCCCGGGCCTTCGGGTCTCAGATACGCAGTATTTT. Its protein product is CSAPPGLRVSDTQYF.

This clonotype was counted at least ten times. The J gene is TRBJ1-2, the V gene TRBV6-4; TRBD1 agrees at 7 bases. CDR3 size: 15 residues. CDR1 is MRHNA and CDR2 is SNTAGT in the germline V gene. Germline trimming cut 6 bases from V and 6 bases from J; bases unmatched to any gene: 13. The CDR3 DNA reads as TGTGCCAGCAGACTGGACAGGCCGAGGTCGAATGGCTACACCTTC. The encoded protein is CASRLDRPRSNGYTF.

On this clonotype: An end of the junction does not agree with germline; a read error may underlie this. This chain links TRBV7-9 with TRBJ2-6; no definite D call. This CDR3 region has 15 residues. The germline V gene encodes CDR1 SEHNR and CDR2 FQNEAQ (reference sequence). The CDR3, as DNA: TGTGCCAGCAGCACCCAAGCATCTGGGTCCAACGTCCTGACTTTC. It translates to CASSTQASGSNVLTF.

Details on this clonotype: The DNA is left out, because the CDR3 cannot be placed on it with certainty; the CDR3 is given as TCRdb lists it. This sequence joins TRBV29-1 and TRBJ2-3; no check of the table's D call, TRBD2, against the DNA was made. Germline-derived CDR1 and CDR2 are SQVTM and ANQGSEA. The CDR3 totals 22 residues, both ends included. The CDR3: CSVEEYLCASSPNGEHTDTQYF.

This clonotype was observed a few times. Relative to the germline gene, one junction end is altered; a read error may explain this. J is TRBJ2-1 and V is TRBV6-5, with 10 nucleotides matching TRBD2. Germline V lookup: CDR1 MNHEY, CDR2 SVGAGI. The CDR3 sequence is 19 residues long. The CDR3 is CASSHSSQREGRSYNEQFF. For the CDR3, the DNA is TGTGCCAGCAGTCACTCGAGCCAGCGGGAGGGCCGGTCCTACAATGAGCAGTTCTTC.

This clonotype was seen repeatedly, ten times or more. The chain employs TRBV6-1 and TRBJ1-5; 9 nucleotides line up with TRBD1. CDR1 is MNHNS, CDR2 SASEGT, per germline. V trimming: 0 bases; J trimming: 7 bases; junction bases outside the gene matches: 7. CDR3 length: 16 residues. The CDR3 sequence is CASSEAPGQGGQPQHF. CDR3 nucleotide sequence: TGTGCCAGCAGTGAAGCCCCGGGACAGGGTGGCCAGCCCCAGCATTTT.

This clonotype has at least ten counts. The V gene is TRBV30, the J gene TRBJ2-7; D remains unclear. V was clipped by 1 base and J by 4 bases, with 5 bases between them. This CDR3 contains 11 residues. The germline CDR1 and CDR2 sequences are GTSNPN and SVGIG (reference sequence). CDR3 region: CAWSGQYEQYF. CDR3 nucleotide sequence: TGTGCCTGGAGTGGGCAGTACGAGCAGTACTTC.